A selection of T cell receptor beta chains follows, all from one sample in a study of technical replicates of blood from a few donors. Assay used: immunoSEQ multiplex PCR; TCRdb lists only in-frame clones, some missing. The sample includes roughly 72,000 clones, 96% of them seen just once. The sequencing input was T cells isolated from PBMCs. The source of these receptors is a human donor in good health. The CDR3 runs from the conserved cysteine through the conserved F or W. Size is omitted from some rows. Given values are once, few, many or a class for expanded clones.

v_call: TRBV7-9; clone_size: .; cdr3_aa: CASSLIAELPNEQFF
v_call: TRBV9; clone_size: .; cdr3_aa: CASSVGAGGYTF
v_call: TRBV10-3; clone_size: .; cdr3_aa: CAISESGGRDQPQHF
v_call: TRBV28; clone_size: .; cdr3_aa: CASKSSSGTQYF
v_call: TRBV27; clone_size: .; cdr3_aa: CASRSRGTNEKLFF
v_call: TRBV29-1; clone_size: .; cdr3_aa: CSVGGARGISTNEKLFF
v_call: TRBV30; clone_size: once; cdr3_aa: CAWIANRGMNTEAFF
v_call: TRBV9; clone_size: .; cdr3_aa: CASSVDRERSYEQYF
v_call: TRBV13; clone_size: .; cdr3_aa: CASSPRETKIQYF
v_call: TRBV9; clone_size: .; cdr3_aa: CASSPSNYGYTF
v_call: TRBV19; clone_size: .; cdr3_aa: CASRSSGSWGETQYF
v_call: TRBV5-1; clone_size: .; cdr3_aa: CASSFNDREAQETQYF
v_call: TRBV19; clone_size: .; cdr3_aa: CASSIGLAIFTYNEQFF
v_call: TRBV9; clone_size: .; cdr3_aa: CASSSGGQEKLFF
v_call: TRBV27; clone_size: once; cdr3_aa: CASSLVSNTEAFF
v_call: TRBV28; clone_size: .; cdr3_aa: CASSPTVSYGYTF
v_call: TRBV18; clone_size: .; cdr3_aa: CASSEDRAAGELFF
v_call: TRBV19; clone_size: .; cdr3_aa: CASSPGTLRGYTF
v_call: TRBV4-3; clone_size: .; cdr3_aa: CASSPLGGFIAGGVTYNEQFF
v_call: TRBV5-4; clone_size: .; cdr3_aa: CASSLRESYNEQFF
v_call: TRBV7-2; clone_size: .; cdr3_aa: CASSVGAGTGKNEQYF
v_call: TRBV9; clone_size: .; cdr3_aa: CASSPAFHFYEQYF
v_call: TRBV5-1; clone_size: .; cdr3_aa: CASTTAGANYGYTF
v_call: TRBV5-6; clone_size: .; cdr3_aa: CASSLGRVYNEQFF
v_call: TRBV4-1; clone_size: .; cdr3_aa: CASSQEWDRPAQPQHF
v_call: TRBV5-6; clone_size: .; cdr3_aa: CASSLVGYEQYF
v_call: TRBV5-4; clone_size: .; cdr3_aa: CASSLSGLGYNEQFF
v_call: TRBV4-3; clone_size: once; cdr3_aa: CASSQDAKSTYEQYF
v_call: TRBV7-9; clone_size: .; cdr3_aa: CASSLASQYSYNEQFF
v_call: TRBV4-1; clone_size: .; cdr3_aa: CASSQAGGNNQPQHF
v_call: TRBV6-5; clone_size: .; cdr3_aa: CASSRLGRVWDEQFF
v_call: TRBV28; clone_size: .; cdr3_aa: CASSLSTGGRGAFF
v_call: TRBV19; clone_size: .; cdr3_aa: CASSLDRGKETQYF
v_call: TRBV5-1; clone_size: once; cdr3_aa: CASSLSGQGVLQETQYF
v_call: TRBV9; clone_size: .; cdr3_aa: CASSVAGSNEQFF
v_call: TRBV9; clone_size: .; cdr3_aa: CASSVSGSGGNEQFF
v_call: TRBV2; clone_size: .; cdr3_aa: CASSIQGWDGYTF
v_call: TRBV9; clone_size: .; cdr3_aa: CASSSEVSGDTQYF
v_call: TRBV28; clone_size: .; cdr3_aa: CASSIQGAPTEAFF
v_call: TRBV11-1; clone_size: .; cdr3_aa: CASSLESLYNEQFF
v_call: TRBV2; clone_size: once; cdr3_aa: CASSEVGGRNEQFF
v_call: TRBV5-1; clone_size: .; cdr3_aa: CASRSRGGRGDNEQFF
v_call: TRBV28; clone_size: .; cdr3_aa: CASTPNPGDYGYTF
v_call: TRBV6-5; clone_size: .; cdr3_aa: CASNPNSGRPYEQYF
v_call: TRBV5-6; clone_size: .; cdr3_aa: CASSAGLDSAGELFF
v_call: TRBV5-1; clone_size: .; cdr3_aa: CASSLLPESANYGYTF
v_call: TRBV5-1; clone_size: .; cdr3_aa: CASSLGGPGREKLFF
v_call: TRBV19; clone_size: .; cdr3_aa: CATRRDRGLATQETQYF
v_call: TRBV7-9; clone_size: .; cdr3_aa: CASSFAGGAQYNEQFF
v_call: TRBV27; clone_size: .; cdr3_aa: CASSFKGEKLFF
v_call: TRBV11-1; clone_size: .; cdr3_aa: CASSTSQGTGGEQYF
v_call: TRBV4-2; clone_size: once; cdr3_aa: CASSQDEEEAGISYNEQFF
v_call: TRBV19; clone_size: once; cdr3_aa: CAAGGSGNTIYF